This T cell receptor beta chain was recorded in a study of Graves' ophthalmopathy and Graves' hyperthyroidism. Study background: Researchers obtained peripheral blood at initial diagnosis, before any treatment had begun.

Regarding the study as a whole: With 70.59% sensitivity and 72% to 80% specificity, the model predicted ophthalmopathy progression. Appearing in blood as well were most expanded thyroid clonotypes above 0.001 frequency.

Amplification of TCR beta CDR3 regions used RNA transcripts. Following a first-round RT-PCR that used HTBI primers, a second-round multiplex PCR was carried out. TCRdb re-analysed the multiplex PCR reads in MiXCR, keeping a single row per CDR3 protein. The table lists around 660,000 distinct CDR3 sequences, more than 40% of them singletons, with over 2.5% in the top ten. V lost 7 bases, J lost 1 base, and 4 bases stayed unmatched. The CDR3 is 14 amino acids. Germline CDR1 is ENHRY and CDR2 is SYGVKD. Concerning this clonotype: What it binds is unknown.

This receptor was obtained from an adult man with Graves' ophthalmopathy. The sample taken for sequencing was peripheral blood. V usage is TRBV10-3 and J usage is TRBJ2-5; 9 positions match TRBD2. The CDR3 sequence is CAINQRGAQETQYF. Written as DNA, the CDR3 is TGTGCCATCAATCAGCGGGGGGCCCAAGAGACCCAGTACTTC.